The present T cell receptor (beta chain) was sequenced within a study of blood T cell repertoires in COVID-19. Across the study: Samples taken during acute and convalescent COVID-19 were collected in the United States, Italy and Spain.

The CDR3 runs 14 residues. Per germline, CDR1 MNHNS and CDR2 SASEGT. V lost 2 bases and J 2 bases, leaving 9 bases between the germline ends. Method: immunoSEQ multiplex PCR; TCRdb's copy keeps in-frame clones and lacks some. The table shows roughly 110,000 clones, with 84% occurring only once. This rearrangement joins TRBV6-1 to TRBJ1-2, with TRBD1 as a possible D gene (6 bases). The sequence was obtained from a woman between 40 and 55 years old with acute or convalescent COVID-19. Source material: peripheral blood. CDR3 region: CASSEPGTNYGYTF. The CDR3 coding sequence is TGTGCCAGCAGTGAACCAGGGACAAACTATGGCTACACCTTC.